The text below deals with one TCR beta chain. Only one count was recorded for this clone. There is no known antigen for this receptor. Per-base qualities were not stored, and no clone one base away is much larger. The cohort comprised fewer than 750 healthy bone marrow donors. At the time of sampling, all cohort members were nominally healthy, though unrecorded immune exposures were likely present. The donor was CMV seronegative and was included in the group of 352 seronegative cohort members. A peripheral blood sample was collected from each donor, and TCR beta sequencing was performed on peripheral blood mononuclear cells. Genomic DNA was extracted from the blood cell samples with the Qiagen DNeasy Blood Extraction Kit. This entry belongs to a study of cytomegalovirus exposure and HLA in healthy donors (TCRdb year 2017). Broadly, across the study: In an earlier analysis of roughly 500 of the donors, under 300 Gb of sequence data and roughly 100 million unique TCR beta sequences from 150 million to 200 million T cells were reported. Roughly 320 gigabases of sequencing data and 70 million to 95 million unique TCR sequences made up an early release that covered approximately 700 HLA-typed donors. The genetic ancestry cluster associated with self-reported Caucasian donors included around 76% of the approximately 430 genotyped donors. The study was designed to test whether signatures of past pathogen exposure could be identified by cataloging public T cell receptors. The study profiled the T cell repertoires of about 640 subjects by immunosequencing and related them to cytomegalovirus serostatus. A separate validation cohort of about 110 different subjects was used in addition to the approximately 700-subject first cohort. To predict cytomegalovirus infection status, the study brought together high-throughput TCR immunosequencing, statistical association of individual TCRs with disease status, and machine learning. To study patterns of TCR occurrence, a later analysis re-analyzed previously published TCR beta repertoires from several hundred donors and added high-resolution HLA genotyping. The later analysis used no new phenotypic data to find candidate immune exposures, relying instead on TCR beta sequences and their occurrence across donors. An earlier analysis of approximately 630 of the donors applied high-throughput TCR beta sequencing to assess whether each TCR beta V gene segment acted as functional or pseudogenic. Alongside the repertoire data, information on donor age, sex, ethnicity and CMV serostatus was compiled. A later genetic analysis took genome-wide SNP genotypes for about 55% of the 666 donors and used that subset as a discovery cohort. Every repertoire in the discovery cohort had been generated on one and the same sequencing platform. HLA typing included class I and class II loci at four-digit resolution. The number of donors typed differed by locus, with about 629-640 for A, B, C, DRB1 and DQB1, about 500 for DQA1, approximately 580 for DPA1, and around 460 for DPB1. Roughly five DR-DQ haplotypes were handled as single units for association and clustering because linkage in the cohort was strong. Among 398 genotyped donors of the cohort, an average of 235,054 unique TCR beta nucleotide sequences were sequenced per donor, roughly a sixth of them non-productive. Points the paper makes about the study in general: In a later genetic analysis, fewer N-insertions in productive TCRs were reported among donors in an Asian-associated ancestry cluster than the roughly 700-donor mean. The sequencing pipeline was judged likely to have produced a cluster of highly shared sequence variants as a technical artifact. Linkage disequilibrium might explain the correlated functional status among segregating V segments, but an unknown experimental factor could not be ruled out. A later analysis found that TCR association rates varied across HLA loci, with DRB1 alleles showing the most associated TCRs and HLA-C alleles the fewest. The earlier analysis of around 600 of the donors excluded roughly 16 rarely observed V segments, including chromosome 9 orphons, because counts were too low. In the study, roughly 160 TCR beta chains were listed as associated with cytomegalovirus. A later analysis found that HLA-associated TCR beta chains were more clonally expanded and had lower generation probabilities than equally common non-associated chains. Some IMGT-functional V segments, including TRBV6-2 and TRBV6-3, could not be told apart with the 87-base-pair reads, so those segments were excluded. A further reported finding was that TCR beta sequences accurately predicted the HLA-A and HLA-B alleles for most subjects in the first cohort. Roughly uniform sequencing depth across donors was assumed in presence/absence analyses, although this assumption may not hold. In a later analysis, 16,951 TCR beta sequences were associated with specific HLA alleles at a false discovery rate of 0.05. Broadly in line with IMGT annotations, most TCR beta V segments showed up in productive rearrangements about 87% or about 30% of the time in an earlier analysis of 587 of the donors. When HLA alleles, especially DR and DQ, strongly co-occurred, attributing TCR associations to individual alleles was difficult. According to a later analysis, most CMV-associated TCR beta chains appeared to be HLA-restricted, and the HLA associations seemed to be driven largely by CMV exposure. In both the original and validation cohorts, the classifier was reported to diagnose cytomegalovirus status with high specificity and sensitivity. This cohort had only TCR beta chains sequenced, and the lack of alpha or paired-chain data limited which features could be detected. In a later analysis, several top co-occurrence clusters were reported to appear linked to parvovirus B19, influenza, CMV and Epstein-Barr virus. While some public TCRs were present in many individuals, most TCR sequences turned up only very rarely across donors. Because HLA typing was missing for some donors at each locus, association tests included only the typed subset. According to the authors, the approach could potentially be generalized to other disease states and immunological phenotypes. Three of the identified cytomegalovirus-associated TCR beta chains were confirmed in vitro to be specific for cytomegalovirus antigens. V-gene and J-gene trimming of TCR beta chains was associated with a missense DCLRE1C variant in a later genetic analysis, and the association was replicated in an independent cohort. Immune exposure information for the cohort was limited to CMV serostatus.

There are 16 amino acids in the CDR3, from cysteine to phenylalanine inclusive. CDR3 DNA only is kept here, 48 bases in frame from base 1. V drops 3 bases and J drops 1 base, leaving 16 bases in between. The germline V gene yields SGDLS for CDR1 and YYNGEE for CDR2. The library was made by the immunoSEQ multiplex PCR assay. For the multiplex PCR, a mixture combining 60 forward primers for TCR Vbeta segments and 13 reverse primers for TCR Jbeta segments was used. The CDR3 region of rearranged TCR beta genes was amplified from genomic DNA by a multiplex PCR assay. The Illumina HiSeq System was used to sequence the amplified TCR beta libraries as 87-base-pair reads. Regarding the original processing steps: Across the 640 or so repertoires, a later analysis counted around 80 million unique TCR beta chains, around 10 million of which were shared by at least two donors. A nearest-neighbor algorithm error-corrected the raw reads and collapsed the reads into unique sequences, merging closely related sequences to remove PCR and sequencing errors. To assign V, D and J gene segments, CDR3 sequences were aligned to IMGT reference sequences. For a sequence to be retained, a match of at least six nucleotides to both a V gene segment and a J gene segment was required. A rearrangement was called productive if the CDR3 had no stop codons and remained in frame with V and J, and every other rearrangement was called non-productive. CDR3 was defined according to IMGT convention as the region running from the second conserved V-encoded cysteine to the conserved J-encoded phenylalanine. In an earlier analysis of some 550 of the donors, sequences lacking an unambiguous match to a single V gene segment were excluded. In an earlier analysis of approximately 560 of the donors, a V segment was called functional when productive rearrangements were above 56.7%, and segregating when the standard deviation between donors exceeded 5%. To diagnose cytomegalovirus status from the catalog of TCR beta chain sequences, a statistical classification framework was built. V and J gene assignment, in a later analysis, came from comparing TCR nucleotide sequences with IMGT/GENE-DB human TR gene sequences. Using the TCRdist pipeline, a later analysis assigned CDR3 sequences along with most-parsimonious VDJ recombination scenarios. In a later analysis, every TCR beta chain was defined by the combination of its CDR3 amino acid sequence and its V-gene family, and reads without a unique V-gene family were dropped. In a later analysis, approximately 640 highly shared, low-generation-probability nucleotide sequences were removed to address suspected cross-contamination and a sequencing artifact. For each public chain, a later analysis derived a clonal expansion index from normalized ranks of inferred template counts within each repertoire. In a later analysis, generation probabilities were computed with a VDJ recombination model fitted to out-of-frame rearrangements, and the resulting probabilities were checked against IGoR. In a later analysis, hypergeometric tests were used to score TCR-TCR, TCR-HLA and TCR-CMV co-occurrence, with a repertoire-size bias correction applied to TCR pairs. False discovery rates were estimated in a later analysis by permuting HLA or CMV assignments 20 times. A later analysis grouped co-occurring TCRs with DBSCAN, adding TCRdist sequence similarity when clustering within HLA-allele-positive subsets. Co-occurrence clustering excluded repertoires with fewer than 30,000 or more than 120,000 public chains, plus five with anomalous nucleotide sharing. TCRdb retrieved this table from immuneACCESS and kept in-frame rearrangements only. Not all clones are present; in checked studies, unresolved V genes account for under half, and no reason is known for the remainder. V, J and clone size reflect that table, while D and trimming were determined from the DNA. This sample holds about 130,000 clones; under 90% were observed only once. Roughly 4.2% of the sample rests with the top ten.

This TCR came from a woman aged 40 to 49 in good health and CMV-seronegative. The chain joins TRBV9 to TRBJ1-1; TRBD1 is perhaps the D gene, given 5 matching bases. The sequencing input was PBMCs. The DNA sequence is given as TGTGCCAGCAGCGGTGACGTAACCACAGGGAACACTGAAGCTTTCTTT. It translates to CASSGDVTTGNTEAFF.